Listed below are T cell receptor beta chains from one sample, sequenced in a study of shared clonotypes between healthy human individuals. TCRdb's copy holds only in-frame clones and misses some; the assay was immunoSEQ multiplex PCR. In the table there are under 2,500,000 clones, under 97% of which are singletons. Input material: naive CD4+ T cells sorted from blood. Source of these receptors: a man younger than 30 in good health. The CDR3 runs from the conserved cysteine through the conserved F or W. The D gene is left open where the match is weak. The listing skips clone size in some rows; elsewhere it reads once, few, many or a size class.

TRBJ2-3 | - | - | TRBV5-4 | CASSSRTDTQYF | TGTGCCAGCAGTTCTCGCACAGATACGCAGTATTTT
TRBJ2-7 | TRBD1 | - | TRBV10-3 | CAVSGVETGSSYEQYF | TGTGCCGTCTCCGGGGTTGAGACAGGGAGCTCCTACGAGCAGTACTTC
TRBJ2-1 | TRBD2 | - | TRBV7-9 | CASSQTGTSGGANEQFF | TGTGCCAGCAGCCAAACCGGGACTAGCGGGGGGGCAAATGAGCAGTTCTTC
TRBJ2-2 | - | - | TRBV30 | CAWSDRENLFF | TGTGCCTGGAGCGACCGGGAAAACCTGTTTTTT
TRBJ1-6 | TRBD1 | - | TRBV6-1 | CASRVGTAKNSPLHF | TGTGCCAGCAGGGTTGGGACAGCCAAGAATTCACCCCTCCACTTT
TRBJ1-5 | - | - | TRBV19 | CASSMGGGASNQPQHF | TGTGCCAGTAGTATGGGAGGCGGTGCGAGCAATCAGCCCCAGCATTTT
TRBJ2-5 | TRBD2 | - | TRBV7-7 | CASSLGLAGRETQYF | TGTGCTAGCAGCTTAGGCCTAGCGGGAAGAGAGACCCAGTACTTC
TRBJ2-5 | - | once | TRBV7-9 | CASSLALAGAGETQYF | TGTGCCAGCAGCTTAGCGCTCGCGGGGGCAGGAGAGACCCAGTACTTC
TRBJ2-3 | TRBD2 | - | TRBV27 | CASRLAGVGTDTQYF | TGTGCCAGCAGGTTAGCGGGAGTCGGCACAGATACGCAGTATTTT
TRBJ1-3 | - | - | TRBV6-6 | CASSYGEIIYF | TGTGCCAGCAGTTACGGGGAGATCATATATTTT
TRBJ2-5 | TRBD2 | - | TRBV5-4 | CASSGGLNQETQYF | TGTGCCAGTAGCGGGGGGTTAAACCAAGAGACCCAGTACTTC
TRBJ2-1 | - | once | TRBV25-1 | CASREGGVVNEQFF | TGTGCCAGCAGAGAGGGGGGAGTGGTCAATGAGCAGTTCTTC
TRBJ2-5 | - | - | TRBV5-4 | CASSLAETQYF | TGTGCCAGCAGCTTGGCTGAGACCCAGTACTTC